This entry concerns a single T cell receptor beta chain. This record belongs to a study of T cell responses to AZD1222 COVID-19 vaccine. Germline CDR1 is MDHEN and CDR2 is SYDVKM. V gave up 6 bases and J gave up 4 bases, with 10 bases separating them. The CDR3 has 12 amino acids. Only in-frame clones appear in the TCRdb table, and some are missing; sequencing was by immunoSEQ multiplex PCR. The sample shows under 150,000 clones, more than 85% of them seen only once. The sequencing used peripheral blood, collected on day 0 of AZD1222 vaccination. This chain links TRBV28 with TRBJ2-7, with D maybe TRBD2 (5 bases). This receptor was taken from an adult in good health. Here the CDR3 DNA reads TGTGCCAGCAGCCGCCCGGGATACGAGCAGTACTTC. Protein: CASSRPGYEQYF. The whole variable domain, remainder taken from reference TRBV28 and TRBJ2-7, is DVKVTQSSRYLVKRTGEKVFLECVQDMDHENMFWYRQDPGLGLRLIYFSYDVKMKEKGDIPEGYSVSREKKERFSLILESASTNQTSMYLCASSRPGYEQYFGPGTRLTVT.